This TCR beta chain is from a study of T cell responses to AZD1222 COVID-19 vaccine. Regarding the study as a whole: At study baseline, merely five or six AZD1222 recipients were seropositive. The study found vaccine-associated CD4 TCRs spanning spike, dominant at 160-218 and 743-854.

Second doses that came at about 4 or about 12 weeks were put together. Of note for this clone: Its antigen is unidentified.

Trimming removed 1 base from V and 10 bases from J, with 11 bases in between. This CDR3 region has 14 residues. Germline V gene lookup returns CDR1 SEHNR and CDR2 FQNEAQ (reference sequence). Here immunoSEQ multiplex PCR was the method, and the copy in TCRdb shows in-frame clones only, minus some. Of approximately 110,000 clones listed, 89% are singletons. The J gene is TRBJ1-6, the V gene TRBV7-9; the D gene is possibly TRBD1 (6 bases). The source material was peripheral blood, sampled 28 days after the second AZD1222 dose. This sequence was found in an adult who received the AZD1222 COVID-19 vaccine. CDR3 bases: TGTGCCAGCAGCTTAGGGACAGTAGAATCACCCCTCCACTTT. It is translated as CASSLGTVESPLHF.